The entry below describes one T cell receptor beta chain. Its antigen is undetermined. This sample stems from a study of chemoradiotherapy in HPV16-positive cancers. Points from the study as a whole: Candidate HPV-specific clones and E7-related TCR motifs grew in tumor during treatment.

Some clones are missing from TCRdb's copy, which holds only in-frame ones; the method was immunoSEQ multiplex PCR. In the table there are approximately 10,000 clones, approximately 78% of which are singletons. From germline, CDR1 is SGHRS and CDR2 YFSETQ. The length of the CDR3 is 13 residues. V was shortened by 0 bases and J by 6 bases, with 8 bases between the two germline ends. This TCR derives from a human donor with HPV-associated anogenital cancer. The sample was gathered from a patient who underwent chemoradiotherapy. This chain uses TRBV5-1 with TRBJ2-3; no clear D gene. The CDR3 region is CASSLVPADTQYF. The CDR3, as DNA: TGCGCCAGCAGCTTGGTTCCGGCTGATACGCAGTATTTT.